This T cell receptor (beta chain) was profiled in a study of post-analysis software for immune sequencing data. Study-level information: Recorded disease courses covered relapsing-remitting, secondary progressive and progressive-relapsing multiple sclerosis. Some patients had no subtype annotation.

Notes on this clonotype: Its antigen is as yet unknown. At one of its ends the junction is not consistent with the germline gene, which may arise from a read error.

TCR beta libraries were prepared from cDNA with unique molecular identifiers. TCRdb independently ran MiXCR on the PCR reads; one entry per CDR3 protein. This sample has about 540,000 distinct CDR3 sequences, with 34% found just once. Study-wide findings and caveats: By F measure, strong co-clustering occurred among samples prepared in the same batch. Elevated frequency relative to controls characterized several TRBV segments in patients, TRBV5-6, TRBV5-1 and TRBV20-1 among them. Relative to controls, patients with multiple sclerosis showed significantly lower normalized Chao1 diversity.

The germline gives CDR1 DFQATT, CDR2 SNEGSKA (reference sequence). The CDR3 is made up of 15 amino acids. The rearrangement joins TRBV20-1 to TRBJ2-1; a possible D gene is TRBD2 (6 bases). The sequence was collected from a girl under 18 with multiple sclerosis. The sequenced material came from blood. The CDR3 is CSAVGGVISYNKQFF. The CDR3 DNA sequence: TGCAGCGCCGTCGGAGGGGTTATCTCCTACAATAAGCAGTTCTTC.